Each of the 32 T cell receptor beta chains below was sequenced from the same sample in a study of cytomegalovirus exposure and HLA in healthy donors (dated by TCRdb to the late 2010s). The library was prepared using the immunoSEQ multiplex PCR assay. The multiplex PCR relied on a mix of 60 forward primers for TCR Vbeta segments and 13 reverse primers for TCR Jbeta segments. TCRdb re-hosts the immuneACCESS table, in-frame sequences only. Its copies lack some clones; in the studies checked, an unresolved V gene accounts for under half of them, and the cause for the rest is not known. Within this sample are roughly 150,000 clones, with around 10% of them counted one time only. In total, the top ten clones hold 1.5% to 2% of the sample. Sequenced input: PBMCs. The receptors originated from a male donor in good health and CMV-seronegative.

V usage is TRBV7-9 and J usage is TRBJ2-5; 13 bases align to TRBD2. CDR3 size: 18 residues. Per germline, CDR1 SEHNR and CDR2 FQNEAQ (reference sequence). V trimming: 3 bases; J trimming: 0 bases; junction bases outside the gene matches: 7. The CDR3 region is CASSFYPGLAGYQETQYF. CDR3 in DNA: TGTGCCAGCAGCTTTTACCCGGGACTAGCGGGGTACCAAGAGACCCAGTACTTC. The variable domain in full, completed from reference TRBV7-9 and TRBJ2-5, reads DTGVSQNPRHKITKRGQNVTFRCDPISEHNRLYWYRQTLGQGPEFLTYFQNEAQLEKSRLLSDRFSAERPKGSFSTLEIQRTEQGDSAMYLCASSFYPGLAGYQETQYFGPGTRLLVL.

This clone was counted a few times. The genes are TRBV19 and TRBJ1-5, with 11 nucleotides matching TRBD1. The CDR3 extends over 14 amino acids. Germline V gives CDR1 LNHDA, CDR2 SQIVND (reference sequence). Germline trimming cut 4 bases from V and 6 bases from J; bases unmatched to any gene: 2. DNA for the CDR3: TGTGCCAGTAGTACAGGACAGGGGGCTCAGCCCCAGCATTTT. This sequence encodes CASSTGQGAQPQHF.

The chain joins TRBV6-6 to TRBJ1-4, with a weak D call TRBD1 (6 bases). This CDR3 contains 14 residues. Germline V gene sequence: CDR1 MNHNY, CDR2 SVGAGI (reference sequence). Trimming removed 4 bases from V and 8 bases from J, with 14 bases in between. The chain's CDR3 is CASSSAGVGEKLFF. The CDR3 DNA is TGTGCCAGCAGTTCGGCAGGGGTAGGGGAAAAACTGTTTTTT.

This clone was recorded a few times. The chain uses TRBV4-3 and TRBJ2-2; 10 bases agree with TRBD2. From germline, CDR1 is LGHNA and CDR2 YSLEER. The J segment lost 6 bases and the V segment lost 0 bases, leaving 4 bases of the junction unmatched. CDR3 size: 16 residues. The CDR3 sequence is CASSQDLAGDPGELFF. DNA of the CDR3: TGCGCCAGCAGCCAAGATCTAGCGGGAGATCCCGGGGAGCTGTTTTTT.

The rearrangement links TRBV7-8 to TRBJ2-5; no definite D call. The CDR3 spans 15 residues. V was pared by 3 bases and J by 2 bases, with 13 bases between. The V gene's germline CDR1 is SGHVS and CDR2 FQNEAQ. The CDR3 coding sequence is TGTGCCAGCAGCTTTAGACGGAGAAGACAAGAGACCCAGTACTTC. Translated, it gives CASSFRRRRQETQYF.

This clone was detected only a few times. V is TRBV11-3 and J is TRBJ2-3; D unclear. The length of the CDR3 is 13 residues. Germline values: CDR1 SGHNT, CDR2 YENEEA. Trimming left V 5 bases short and J 2 bases short, with 8 bases between. The CDR3 loop is CASSLGATDTQYF. The CDR3 DNA is TGTGCCAGCAGCCTTGGAGCCACAGATACGCAGTATTTT.

About this clone: At one end the junction does not follow the germline gene, possibly because of a read error. The chain couples TRBV4-2 to TRBJ1-5, with unresolved D. CDR1 and CDR2 (germline): LGHNA, YNFKEQ. The CDR3 runs to 16 residues. The CDR3 DNA follows: TGTGCCAGCAGCCAACTCACTTCCGGCGAGGATCAGCCCCAGAATTTT. Its protein is CASSQLTSGEDQPQNF.

This clone has just a few counts. The chain recombines TRBV27 with TRBJ2-5, with D possibly being TRBD2 (5 bases). V lost 5 bases and J lost 3, with 16 bases in between. In germline, CDR1 is MNHEY, CDR2 SMNVEV (reference sequence). CDR3 length: 15 residues. CDR3 residues: CASSRLGVGEETQYF. The CDR3 bases are TGTGCCAGCAGTCGGCTCGGGGTGGGAGAAGAGACCCAGTACTTC.

This clone was observed a few times. The CDR3 sequence: CATHDEWQYF. The CDR3 DNA is TGTGCCACCCACGATGAGTGGCAGTACTTC. The chain employs TRBV9 and TRBJ2-7; D is unclear. Trimming left V 9 bases short and J 9 bases short, with 13 bases between. CDR1 and CDR2 (germline): SGDLS, YYNGEE. The CDR3 has 10 amino acids. The full variable domain, with the rest looked up from reference TRBV9 and TRBJ2-7, is DSGVTQTPKHLITATGQRVTLRCSPRSGDLSVYWYQQSLDQGLQFLIQYYNGEERAKGNILERFSAQQFPDLHSELNLSSLELGDSALYFCATHDEWQYFGPGTRLTVT.

This sequence joins TRBV30 and TRBJ2-5; the match to TRBD2 covers 14 bases. Germline-derived CDR1 and CDR2 are GTSNPN and SVGIG (reference sequence). The CDR3 sequence is 15 residues long. V lost 2 bases, J lost 4 bases, and 3 bases stayed unmatched. CDR3 in DNA: TGTGCCTGGAGTCCCGGGACTAGCGGGAGAGAGACCCAGTACTTC. It codes for CAWSPGTSGRETQYF.

This chain uses TRBV5-6 with TRBJ1-1; no clear D. The CDR3 runs to 14 residues. The V and J ends lost 1 base and 1 base respectively, with 8 bases between them. Germline V gene sequence: CDR1 SGHDT, CDR2 YYEEEE. In DNA, the CDR3 is TGTGCCAGCAGCTTGTCCCCCGGGAACACTGAAGCTTTCTTT. Amino acid sequence: CASSLSPGNTEAFF. Complete variable domain (other parts from reference TRBV5-6 and TRBJ1-1): DAGVTQSPTHLIKTRGQQVTLRCSPKSGHDTVSWYQQALGQGPQFIFQYYEEEERQRGNFPDRFSGHQFPNYSSELNVNALLLGDSALYLCASSLSPGNTEAFFGQGTRLTVV.

This clone was seen a few times. The chain uses TRBV5-1 and TRBJ1-5; TRBD1 agrees at 8 bases. CDR1 is SGHRS, CDR2 YFSETQ, per germline. V shed 1 base and J 5 bases; nucleotides not matched to a gene: 2. This CDR3 contains 14 residues. DNA of the CDR3: TGCGCCAGCAGCTTGACAGGGGGAGATCAGCCCCAGCATTTT. Translating it yields CASSLTGGDQPQHF.

In its sample, this clone was seen a few times. The chain combines TRBV25-1 with TRBJ2-1; a weak D match, TRBD2 (6 bases). The germline V gene encodes CDR1 MGHDK and CDR2 SYGVNS. This CDR3 comprises 13 residues. V lost 0 bases, J lost 8 bases, and 8 bases lay in between. The CDR3 is CASSEYPGDEQFF. The CDR3 DNA is TGTGCCAGCAGTGAATACCCGGGGGATGAGCAGTTCTTC.

The table lists this clone with a few counts. The J gene is TRBJ2-7, the V gene TRBV10-3, with 7 bases lining up with TRBD2. Trimming cost V 10 bases and J 5 bases; bases outside gene matches: 11. Germline CDR1 is ENHRY and CDR2 is SYGVKD. This CDR3 is 13 amino acids long. The CDR3 here is CATGGEGIDEQYF. For the CDR3, the DNA is TGTGCCACTGGGGGGGAAGGGATCGACGAGCAGTACTTC.

This clone was counted between two and nine times. The rearrangement joins TRBV18 to TRBJ2-7; a possible D gene is TRBD1 (5 bases). Germline-derived CDR1 and CDR2 are KGHSH and LQKENI. Trimming shortened V by 3 bases and J by 0 bases, and 12 bases separated the two germline ends. The CDR3 consists of 15 residues. CDR3 coding DNA: TGTGCCAGCTCACCCCCTGGGGCCTTCTCCTACGAGCAGTACTTC. It specifies CASSPPGAFSYEQYF.

This chain links TRBV6-5 with TRBJ2-7; D unresolved. Looked up from germline, CDR1 is MNHEY and CDR2 is SVGAGI. Trimming shortened V by 2 bases and J by 4 bases, and 12 bases separated the two germline ends. There are 14 residues in the CDR3. The DNA of the CDR3 is TGTGCCAGCAGTTACGGCCAGGTTCGGTACGAGCAGTACTTC. It codes for CASSYGQVRYEQYF.

The CDR3 bases are TGTGCCAGCAGGTGGGGCGCGACAGGGGACTCTGCTAACTATGGCTACACCTTC. Encoded protein: CASRWGATGDSANYGYTF. The J gene is TRBJ1-2, the V gene TRBV28, with TRBD1 identical over 8 bases. Germline V gene sequence: CDR1 MDHEN, CDR2 SYDVKM. The CDR3 has 18 residues. Unmatched junction bases numbered 15, after V lost 6 bases and J lost 0 bases.

This chain links TRBV4-2 with TRBJ1-3; 10 bases agree with TRBD1. This CDR3 is built from 19 residues. Trimming took 3 bases from V and 0 from J; bases not matched to a gene: 11. CDR1 is LGHNA, CDR2 YNFKEQ, per germline. CDR3 sequence reads: CASSQPGQGPFSSGNTIYF. The CDR3 nucleotides read TGTGCCAGCAGCCAGCCGGGACAGGGGCCCTTCTCCTCTGGAAACACCATATATTTT.

This clone was picked up a small number of times. The V and J genes are TRBV7-8 and TRBJ1-4; perhaps TRBD1 as D (6 bases). There are 15 residues in the CDR3. The germline V gene encodes CDR1 SGHVS and CDR2 FQNEAQ. Trimming cost V 5 bases and J 9 bases, with 19 bases left between them. The CDR3 reads CASSGSGTLTQKLFF. The CDR3 region has the DNA TGTGCCAGCAGCGGCTCCGGGACATTGACTCAAAAACTGTTTTTT.

This clone turned up a few times. V is TRBV7-2 and J is TRBJ2-5, with D perhaps matching TRBD2 (6 bases). This CDR3 contains 14 residues. V was trimmed by 4 bases and J by 5 bases, leaving 14 bases between them. The germline CDR1 and CDR2 sequences are SGHTA and FQGNSA. This CDR3 is CASSSRLGRETQYF. The CDR3 DNA reads TGTGCCAGCAGCTCGAGACTAGGCCGGGAGACCCAGTACTTC.

The chain couples TRBV4-3 to TRBJ1-1; 8 nucleotides align to TRBD1. The CDR3 length is 14 residues. The junction had 1 base not matched to a gene; V was cut back by 4 bases and J by 0 bases. The germline gives CDR1 LGHNA, CDR2 YSLEER. The CDR3 DNA follows: TGCGCCAGCAGCCCGGGACAGGTGAACACTGAAGCTTTCTTT. Protein product: CASSPGQVNTEAFF.

This clone was counted a few times. The chain uses TRBV27 and TRBJ2-5, with 9 bases that match TRBD2. Judging by the DNA end, TRBJ2-7 fits better; the J call may be wrong. The germline V gene encodes CDR1 MNHEY and CDR2 SMNVEV (reference sequence). The length of the CDR3 is 14 residues. CDR3 bases: TGTGCCAGCAGTTGGGTGACTAGCGGCTACGAGCAGTACTTC. It yields the protein CASSWVTSGYEQYF.

The V call is TRBV27, the J call TRBJ1-5; D is possibly TRBD1 (5 bases). Between the trimmed V and J ends, which lost 3 bases and 4 bases, there was a span of 7 bases. The CDR3 extends over 13 amino acids. Germline V gives CDR1 MNHEY, CDR2 SMNVEV (reference sequence). The CDR3 coding sequence is TGTGCCAGCAGTTTCCGACAGAATCAGCCCCAGCATTTT. Residues: CASSFRQNQPQHF.

In its sample, this clone was seen a few times. The V call is TRBV5-1, the J call TRBJ1-2, with D tentatively TRBD1 (5 bases). Deletions cut 3 bases from V and 3 bases from J, with 18 bases between. There are 16 residues in the CDR3. Germline CDR1 reads SGHRS; CDR2 reads YFSETQ. The CDR3 is CASSSSGTPGDYGYTF. CDR3 bases: TGCGCCAGCAGCTCTTCCGGGACTCCGGGGGACTATGGCTACACCTTC. The full variable domain, its missing parts supplied by reference TRBV5-1 and TRBJ1-2, is KAGVTQTPRYLIKTRGQQVTLSCSPISGHRSVSWYQQTPGQGLQFLFEYFSETQRNKGNFPGRFSGRQFSNSRSEMNVSTLELGDSALYLCASSSSGTPGDYGYTFGSGTRLTVV.

This rearrangement joins TRBV27 to TRBJ1-4, with D hard to call. The germline gives CDR1 MNHEY, CDR2 SMNVEV (reference sequence). Between the trimmed V and J ends, which lost 2 bases and 3 bases, there was a span of 16 bases. The CDR3 is made up of 17 amino acids. CDR3 sequence reads: CASSLRKVVTANEKLFF. The CDR3, as DNA: TGTGCCAGCAGTTTAAGGAAGGTGGTAACAGCTAATGAAAAACTGTTTTTT.

In its sample, this clone was seen a few times. The V gene is TRBV11-2, the J gene TRBJ2-7; weak D call: TRBD2 (6 bases). CDR1 is SGHAT, CDR2 FQNNGV, per germline. Trimming stripped 0 bases from V and 3 bases from J, with 12 bases between. This CDR3 is 15 amino acids long. The CDR3 loop is CASSLDRDLGYEQYF. CDR3 DNA: TGTGCCAGCAGCTTAGACCGGGACTTGGGCTACGAGCAGTACTTC.

The V and J genes are TRBV28 and TRBJ1-5; the match to TRBD1 covers 7 bases. With 5 bases clipped from V and 0 bases from J, the junction kept 10 bases outside the gene matches. Germline CDR1 is MDHEN and CDR2 is SYDVKM. The CDR3 length is 17 residues. The CDR3 bases are TGTGCCAGCAGTCCGGTGGGACAGAAAATTAGCAATCAGCCCCAGCATTTT. Amino acids: CASSPVGQKISNQPQHF.

This clone was recorded a few times. This sequence joins TRBV6-1 and TRBJ2-7; possible D gene TRBD2, 6 bases. CDR1 and CDR2 from the germline V gene are MNHNS and SASEGT. CDR3 size: 15 residues. V was pared by 5 bases and J by 4 bases, with 18 bases between. The DNA of the CDR3 is TGTGCCAGCAGTTTTATACAGGCGGGGTTTTACGAGCAGTACTTC. Amino acid sequence: CASSFIQAGFYEQYF.

This clone was seen more than once but under ten times. The rearrangement uses TRBV19 and TRBJ1-2, with 9 bases lining up with TRBD1. The CDR3 contains 16 residues. Germline lookup yields CDR1 LNHDA and CDR2 SQIVND (reference sequence). Unmatched junction bases numbered 9, after V lost 2 bases and J lost 5 bases. CDR3 residues: CASSINPGTGRYGYTF. The CDR3 nucleotides are TGTGCCAGTAGTATAAATCCCGGGACAGGGAGATATGGCTACACCTTC.

This clone was observed a handful of times. CDR3 sequence: CAWISALGAPRETQYF. Written as DNA, the CDR3 is TGTGCCTGGATCAGCGCCCTAGGGGCTCCCCGAGAGACCCAGTACTTC. The J gene is TRBJ2-5, the V gene TRBV30, with a weak D call TRBD1 (5 bases). CDR1 GTSNPN and CDR2 SVGIG come from the germline V gene (reference sequence). This CDR3 has 16 amino acids. V was pared by 4 bases and J by 4 bases, with 22 bases between.

This rearrangement joins TRBV5-1 to TRBJ2-1; 9 bases map to TRBD1. The CDR3 loop spans 15 amino acids. The V gene end was trimmed by 0 bases and the J gene end by 9 bases; junction bases not matched to a gene: 7. The germline CDR1 and CDR2 sequences are SGHRS and YFSETQ. Written as DNA, the CDR3 is TGCGCCAGCAGCTTGGGGGGACAGGGTATCGGTGAGCAGTTCTTC. Amino acids: CASSLGGQGIGEQFF.

The chain is built from TRBV27 and TRBJ2-3; 10 nucleotides align to TRBD1. Germline V gives CDR1 MNHEY, CDR2 SMNVEV (reference sequence). CDR3 length: 16 residues. J lost 5 bases, V lost 2 bases, and 7 bases had no gene match. This CDR3 reads CASSLGTGERVDTQYF. The CDR3 nucleotides are TGTGCCAGCAGTTTAGGGACAGGGGAGAGGGTAGATACGCAGTATTTT.